These 27 T cell receptor beta chains share one sample of origin, sequenced in a study of T cell responses to AZD1222 COVID-19 vaccine. Using immunoSEQ multiplex PCR, the repertoire was profiled, and TCRdb retains in-frame clones only, with some absent. This table holds 55,000 to 80,000 clones, roughly 84% found once. The material was peripheral blood, obtained on day 0 of AZD1222 vaccination. The source is an adult in good health.

This clone has more than one count but fewer than ten. In DNA, the CDR3 is TGTGCCTGGAAAGGACACCCTAATTCACCCCTCCACTTT. Protein: CAWKGHPNSPLHF. The chain has TRBV30 and TRBJ1-6; TRBD1 is a possible D gene (5 bases). Trimming cost V 4 bases and J 6 bases, with 10 bases left between them. The CDR3 is 13 amino acids. CDR1 is GTSNPN and CDR2 is SVGIG in the germline V gene (reference sequence).

The V call is TRBV28, the J call TRBJ2-7, with D uncertain. The CDR3 has 12 amino acids. Germline values: CDR1 MDHEN, CDR2 SYDVKM. Trimming shortened V by 2 bases and J by 2 bases, and 4 bases separated the two germline ends. The CDR3 region is CASSLGTYEQYF. In DNA, the CDR3 is TGTGCCAGCAGTTTAGGGACCTACGAGCAGTACTTC. Complete variable domain (other parts from reference TRBV28 and TRBJ2-7): DVKVTQSSRYLVKRTGEKVFLECVQDMDHENMFWYRQDPGLGLRLIYFSYDVKMKEKGDIPEGYSVSREKKERFSLILESASTNQTSMYLCASSLGTYEQYFGPGTRLTVT.

This chain links TRBV9 with TRBJ1-1; D may be TRBD1 (5 bases). CDR1 is SGDLS and CDR2 is YYNGEE in the germline V gene. The V and J ends lost 0 bases and 1 base respectively, with 10 bases between them. The CDR3 runs to 15 residues. CDR3 coding DNA: TGTGCCAGCAGCGTAGCTGGACATCCGAACACTGAAGCTTTCTTT. Residues: CASSVAGHPNTEAFF.

The CDR3 loop reads CATLGEKLFF. The CDR3 DNA reads as TGTGCCACTCTAGGTGAAAAACTGTTTTTT. The genes are TRBV28 and TRBJ1-4; D ambiguous. CDR1 and CDR2 (germline): MDHEN, SYDVKM. This CDR3 has 10 amino acids. Trimming cost V 10 bases and J 7 bases, with 7 bases left between them.

The J gene is TRBJ1-2, the V gene TRBV28, with TRBD1 as a possible D gene (5 bases). Trimming took 6 bases from V and 2 from J, leaving 16 bases between them. Germline CDR1 reads MDHEN; CDR2 reads SYDVKM. The CDR3 is 15 amino acids. This chain's CDR3 is CASSPRVGRNYGYTF. As DNA, the CDR3 is TGTGCCAGCAGCCCCAGGGTGGGAAGGAACTATGGCTACACCTTC.

The CDR3 nucleotides read TGCGCCAGCAGCTGGACAACGATGAACACTGAAGCTTTCTTT. Its translation: CASSWTTMNTEAFF. The J gene is TRBJ1-1, the V gene TRBV5-1; TRBD1 might be the D (5 bases). The CDR3 consists of 14 residues. Trimming removed 3 bases at V and 0 bases at J, with 9 bases between. Per germline, CDR1 SGHRS and CDR2 YFSETQ.

This clone was counted only a few times. The V and J genes are TRBV18 and TRBJ2-5; 8 nucleotides agree with TRBD2. Germline CDR1 is KGHSH and CDR2 is LQKENI. V was pared by 2 bases and J by 0 bases, with 8 bases of the junction left unmatched. The CDR3 has 17 residues. The CDR3 region is CASSPRSGGLNQETQYF. CDR3 nucleotides: TGTGCCAGCTCACCAAGGTCGGGGGGGCTAAACCAAGAGACCCAGTACTTC. The complete variable domain, with remaining parts taken from reference TRBV18 and TRBJ2-5, reads NAGVMQNPRHLVRRRGQEARLRCSPMKGHSHVYWYRQLPEEGLKFMVYLQKENIIDESGMPKERFSAEFPKEGPSILRIQQVVRGDSAAYFCASSPRSGGLNQETQYFGPGTRLLVL.

Of note for this clone: At one end the junction does not follow the germline gene, possibly because of a read error. V is TRBV10-2 and J is TRBJ2-5; TRBD2 matches 7 bases. The CDR3 is made up of 14 amino acids. Per the germline V gene, CDR1 is WSHSY and CDR2 is SAAADI. CDR3 residues: CASSDWRGKEAQYF. The DNA for the CDR3 is TGCGCCAGCAGTGATTGGCGGGGGAAAGAGGCCCAGTACTTC.

Here the CDR3 reads CASSEFGNQPQHF. CDR3 in DNA: TGTGCCAGCAGTGAATTTGGGAACCAGCCCCAGCATTTT. The genes are TRBV6-1 and TRBJ1-5; D remains ambiguous. V shed 2 bases and J shed 7 bases, with 9 bases lying between them. This CDR3 is 13 amino acids long. CDR1 is MNHNS, CDR2 SASEGT, per germline.

The rearrangement joins TRBV7-2 to TRBJ2-1; 11 bases align to TRBD2. This CDR3 is 17 amino acids long. Germline CDR1 is SGHTA and CDR2 is FQGNSA. The J segment lost 8 bases and the V segment lost 5 bases, leaving 14 bases of the junction unmatched. The CDR3 DNA follows: TGTGCCAGCAGCATGCCATTCGGGACTAGCGGCAGCGATGAGCAGTTCTTC. Encoded protein: CASSMPFGTSGSDEQFF. Full variable domain (rest looked up from reference TRBV7-2 and TRBJ2-1): GAGVSQSPSNKVTEKGKDVELRCDPISGHTALYWYRQSLGQGLEFLIYFQGNSAPDKSGLPSDRFSAERTGGSVSTLTIQRTQQEDSAVYLCASSMPFGTSGSDEQFFGPGTRLTVL.

The chain couples TRBV18 to TRBJ2-2; the D call may be TRBD1 or TRBD2 (5 bases each). Germline V gene sequence: CDR1 KGHSH, CDR2 LQKENI. The CDR3 is 14 residues long. V lost 3 bases and J lost 7, with 12 bases in between. As DNA, the CDR3 is TGTGCCAGCTCACCGAGGGGAGTTGGCGGGGAGCTGTTTTTT. This gives the protein CASSPRGVGGELFF.

The J gene is TRBJ1-6, the V gene TRBV18, with 11 bases aligning to TRBD1. V lost 3 bases and J lost 8; bases outside the gene matches: 6. This CDR3 is built from 16 residues. The germline V gene has CDR1 KGHSH and CDR2 LQKENI. CDR3 residues: CASSPGSGQGDSPLHF. The CDR3 coding sequence is TGTGCCAGCTCACCGGGATCGGGACAGGGGGATTCACCCCTCCACTTT.

This chain uses TRBV5-1 with TRBJ1-5; 9 bases fit TRBD1. The CDR3 contains 14 residues. Germline V lookup: CDR1 SGHRS, CDR2 YFSETQ. With V trimmed by 3 bases and J by 5 bases, 3 bases remained unmatched. CDR3 loop: CASSSTGGDQPQHF. The CDR3 bases are TGCGCCAGCAGCTCTACAGGGGGCGATCAGCCCCAGCATTTT.

This chain connects TRBV10-3 to TRBJ2-5, with D maybe TRBD1 (6 bases). This CDR3 is 16 amino acids long. Per germline, CDR1 ENHRY and CDR2 SYGVKD. The V gene lost 0 bases and the J gene lost 6 bases, with 17 bases spanning the gap. CDR3 amino acids: CAISESLGQGIQTQYF. The CDR3 DNA follows: TGTGCCATCAGTGAGTCGTTAGGCCAGGGGATACAGACCCAGTACTTC.

This chain links TRBV2 with TRBJ1-2; 7 nucleotides align to TRBD1. The CDR3 totals 13 residues. Unmatched junction bases numbered 3, after V lost 4 bases and J lost 4 bases. Germline-derived CDR1 and CDR2 are SNHLY and FYNNEI. The CDR3 nucleotides read TGTGCCAGCAGTGCGGACAGGACCTATGGCTACACCTTC. Amino acid sequence: CASSADRTYGYTF.

The gene calls are TRBV7-9 and TRBJ1-2; possible D gene TRBD1, 6 bases. Per the germline V gene, CDR1 is SEHNR and CDR2 is FQNEAQ (reference sequence). V was trimmed by 3 bases and J by 3 bases, leaving 8 bases between them. This CDR3 has 13 amino acids. As DNA, the CDR3 is TGTGCCAGCAGCTTGGCAGGGGACTATGGCTACACCTTC. Translation: CASSLAGDYGYTF.

The chain combines TRBV9 with TRBJ2-3; D is perhaps TRBD1 (5 bases). This CDR3 is 14 amino acids long. Germline V lookup: CDR1 SGDLS, CDR2 YYNGEE. Trimming shortened V by 0 bases and J by 5 bases, and 10 bases separated the two germline ends. CDR3 DNA: TGTGCCAGCAGCGTAGAAGGGGTCCAAGATACGCAGTATTTT. As protein: CASSVEGVQDTQYF.

This sequence joins TRBV7-2 and TRBJ2-7, with 8 bases lining up with TRBD1. This CDR3 is 15 amino acids long. Unmatched junction bases numbered 8, after V lost 1 base and J lost 6 bases. Germline CDR1 is SGHTA and CDR2 is FQGNSA. The CDR3 DNA reads as TGTGCCAGCAGCTTAGTGACAGGGGTATCGGGCGAGCAGTACTTC. It yields the protein CASSLVTGVSGEQYF.

The genes are TRBV28 and TRBJ1-5; 7 bases are shared with TRBD1. CDR1 is MDHEN and CDR2 is SYDVKM in the germline V gene. This CDR3 is 16 amino acids long. The junction had 15 bases not matched to a gene; V was cut back by 6 bases and J by 7 bases. CDR3 region: CASSPRQGWRTQPQHF. CDR3 sequence (DNA): TGTGCCAGCAGCCCCAGACAGGGATGGAGGACCCAGCCCCAGCATTTT.

The chain carries TRBV30 and TRBJ1-5, with a tentative D call TRBD1 (5 bases). This CDR3 has 13 residues. Deletions cut 0 bases from V and 5 bases from J, with 8 bases between. Germline V lookup: CDR1 GTSNPN, CDR2 SVGIG (reference sequence). The CDR3 here is CAWSVQDDQPQHF. The CDR3 nucleotides read TGTGCCTGGAGTGTACAGGATGATCAGCCCCAGCATTTT.

This clone was seen a handful of times. The chain combines TRBV7-9 with TRBJ2-2, with D possibly matching TRBD2 (5 bases). V gave up 5 bases and J gave up 6 bases, with 13 bases separating them. Germline V CDR1 and CDR2: SEHNR, FQNEAQ (reference sequence). The CDR3 consists of 14 residues. CDR3 coding DNA: TGTGCCAGCAGCCCCAGCGGTACTTCCGGGGAGCTGTTTTTT. Translated: CASSPSGTSGELFF.

The rearrangement joins TRBV7-8 to TRBJ1-6; 7 bases line up with TRBD1. This CDR3 has 13 residues. Germline V gene lookup returns CDR1 SGHVS and CDR2 FQNEAQ. V lost 8 bases and J lost 4; bases outside the gene matches: 2. The CDR3 DNA reads as TGTGCCAGCGGGGGACAGTATAATTCACCCCTCCACTTT. Its protein product is CASGGQYNSPLHF.

This chain joins TRBV29-1 and TRBJ2-2; D is undetermined. This CDR3 spans 13 amino acids. V was clipped by 6 bases and J by 0 bases, with 8 bases between them. Germline CDR1 SQVTM, CDR2 ANQGSEA. In nucleotides, the CDR3 is TGCAGCGTCAGATTCCCGAACACCGGGGAGCTGTTTTTT. This gives the protein CSVRFPNTGELFF.

This clone was found a few times. This sequence joins TRBV19 and TRBJ1-6; D unresolved. The CDR3 is 12 amino acids. Germline assignment: CDR1 LNHDA and CDR2 SQIVND (reference sequence). V shed 1 base and J shed 9 bases, with 4 bases lying between them. CDR3 DNA sequence: TGTGCCAGTAGTATAGGAGGTTCACCCCTCCACTTT. Its protein is CASSIGGSPLHF.

The V call is TRBV6-5, the J call TRBJ2-7; TRBD2 aligns across 11 bases. V was clipped by 6 bases and J by 7 bases; unmatched bases: 8. The CDR3 loop spans 14 amino acids. CDR1 and CDR2 from the germline V gene are MNHEY and SVGAGI. This CDR3 is CASRMTSGEGEQYF. The CDR3 nucleotides are TGTGCCAGCAGAATGACTAGCGGGGAGGGAGAGCAGTACTTC.

Only one count was recorded for this clone. This chain joins TRBV6-1 and TRBJ1-1, with 9 nucleotides matching TRBD1. In germline, CDR1 is MNHNS, CDR2 SASEGT. This CDR3 comprises 15 residues. Losses at the gene ends were 3 bases for V and 4 bases for J; bases not matched to a gene: 6. The CDR3, as DNA: TGTGCCAGCAGTGATCTACAGGGGGCGGTCACTGAAGCTTTCTTT. Translation: CASSDLQGAVTEAFF.

V gene TRBV28 combines with J gene TRBJ2-1; TRBD1 agrees at 9 bases. The CDR3 runs to 13 residues. Trimming at V came to 2 bases and at J to 15 bases, leaving 8 bases not matched to a gene. CDR1 and CDR2 (germline): MDHEN, SYDVKM. Here the CDR3 DNA reads TGTGCCAGCAGTTTAACAGGGGGCGCACTTCCGTTCTTC. As protein: CASSLTGGALPFF.